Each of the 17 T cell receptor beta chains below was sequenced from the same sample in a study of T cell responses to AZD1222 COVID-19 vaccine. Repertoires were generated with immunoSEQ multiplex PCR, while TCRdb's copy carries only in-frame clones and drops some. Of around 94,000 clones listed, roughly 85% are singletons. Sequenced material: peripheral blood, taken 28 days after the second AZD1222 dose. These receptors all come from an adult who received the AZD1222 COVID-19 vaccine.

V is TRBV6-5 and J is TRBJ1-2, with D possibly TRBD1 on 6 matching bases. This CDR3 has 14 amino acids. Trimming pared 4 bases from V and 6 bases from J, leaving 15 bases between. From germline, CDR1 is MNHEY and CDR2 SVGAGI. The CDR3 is CASSLVVGADGYTF. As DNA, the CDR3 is TGTGCCAGCAGTTTGGTCGTGGGGGCGGATGGCTACACCTTC.

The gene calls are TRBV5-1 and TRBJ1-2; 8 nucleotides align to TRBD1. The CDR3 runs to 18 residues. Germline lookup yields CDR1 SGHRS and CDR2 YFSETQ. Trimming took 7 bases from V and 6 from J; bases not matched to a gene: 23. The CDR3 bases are TGCGCCAGCGGGGATTCCGGGACAGGCGTCCCTCGAGGAGATGGCTACACCTTC. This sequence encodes CASGDSGTGVPRGDGYTF.

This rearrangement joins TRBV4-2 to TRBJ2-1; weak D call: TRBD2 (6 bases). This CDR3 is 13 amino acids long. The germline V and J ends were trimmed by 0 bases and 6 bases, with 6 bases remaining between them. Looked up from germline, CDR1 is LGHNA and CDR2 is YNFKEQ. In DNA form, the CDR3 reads TGTGCCAGCAGCCAAGACGGGGGCAATGAGCAGTTCTTC. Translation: CASSQDGGNEQFF.

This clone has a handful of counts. As DNA, the CDR3 is TGTGCCAGCAGTCTAATAAGCGGGAGGGCCCAGTACTTC. It encodes CASSLISGRAQYF. The V call is TRBV28, the J call TRBJ2-5; 10 positions agree with TRBD2. Germline V lookup: CDR1 MDHEN, CDR2 SYDVKM. This CDR3 is built from 13 residues. The junction had 6 bases not matched to a gene; V was cut back by 5 bases and J by 9 bases. The full variable domain, completed using reference TRBV28 and TRBJ2-5, is DVKVTQSSRYLVKRTGEKVFLECVQDMDHENMFWYRQDPGLGLRLIYFSYDVKMKEKGDIPEGYSVSREKKERFSLILESASTNQTSMYLCASSLISGRAQYFGPGTRLLVL.

The CDR3 here is CASSSGTSGVGDTQYF. Written as DNA, the CDR3 is TGTGCCAGCAGTTCGGGGACTAGCGGGGTTGGAGATACGCAGTATTTT. The chain combines TRBV27 with TRBJ2-3, with TRBD2 matching 13 bases. This CDR3 is 16 amino acids long. Losses at the gene ends were 4 bases for V and 5 bases for J; bases not matched to a gene: 6. Per germline, CDR1 MNHEY and CDR2 SMNVEV (reference sequence).

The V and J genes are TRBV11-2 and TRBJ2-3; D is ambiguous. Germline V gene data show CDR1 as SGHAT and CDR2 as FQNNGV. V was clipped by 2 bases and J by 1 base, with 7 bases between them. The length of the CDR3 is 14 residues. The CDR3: CASSLLLGTDTQYF. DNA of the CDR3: TGTGCCAGCAGCTTACTGCTGGGCACAGATACGCAGTATTTT.

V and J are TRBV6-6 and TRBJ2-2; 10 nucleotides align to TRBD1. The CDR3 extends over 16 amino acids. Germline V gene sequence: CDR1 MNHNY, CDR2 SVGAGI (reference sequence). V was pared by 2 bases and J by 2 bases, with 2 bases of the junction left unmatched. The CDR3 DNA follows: TGTGCCAGCAGTTACAGACAGGGGGCTAACACCGGGGAGCTGTTTTTT. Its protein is CASSYRQGANTGELFF.

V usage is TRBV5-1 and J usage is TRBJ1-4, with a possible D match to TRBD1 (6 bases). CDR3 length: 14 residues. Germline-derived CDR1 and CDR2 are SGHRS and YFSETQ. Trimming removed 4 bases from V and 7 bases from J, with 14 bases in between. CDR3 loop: CASSRAGAVEKLFF. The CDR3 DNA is TGCGCCAGCAGCCGCGCGGGGGCAGTTGAAAAACTGTTTTTT.

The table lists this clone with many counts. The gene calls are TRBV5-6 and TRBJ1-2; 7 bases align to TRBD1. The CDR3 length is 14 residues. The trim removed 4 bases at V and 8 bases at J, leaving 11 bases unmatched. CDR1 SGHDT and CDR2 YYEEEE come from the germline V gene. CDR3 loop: CASSAGGGAGGYTF. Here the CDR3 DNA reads TGTGCCAGCAGCGCCGGAGGGGGCGCGGGGGGCTACACCTTC.

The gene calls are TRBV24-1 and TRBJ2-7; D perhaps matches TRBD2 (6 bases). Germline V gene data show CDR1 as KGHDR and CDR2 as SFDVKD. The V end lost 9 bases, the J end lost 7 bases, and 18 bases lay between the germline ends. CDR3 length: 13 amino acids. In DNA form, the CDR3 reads TGTGCCACCTCGGGGACGGGGGATGTAGAGCAGTACTTC. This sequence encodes CATSGTGDVEQYF.

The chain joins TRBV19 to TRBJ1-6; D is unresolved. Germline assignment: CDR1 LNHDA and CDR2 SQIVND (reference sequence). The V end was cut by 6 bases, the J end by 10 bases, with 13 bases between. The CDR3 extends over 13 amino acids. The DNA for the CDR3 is TGTGCCAGTAGCACCAGCGGTTACTCACCCCTCCACTTT. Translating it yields CASSTSGYSPLHF.

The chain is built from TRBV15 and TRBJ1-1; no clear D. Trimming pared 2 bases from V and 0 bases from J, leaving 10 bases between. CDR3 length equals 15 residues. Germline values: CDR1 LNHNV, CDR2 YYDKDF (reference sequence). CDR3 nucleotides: TGTGCCACCAGCAGAAGCAAACTGATGAACACTGAAGCTTTCTTT. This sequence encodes CATSRSKLMNTEAFF.

The CDR3 sequence is CASTTRANSNQPQHF. The CDR3 DNA reads as TGTGCCAGCACCACTAGGGCTAATAGCAATCAGCCCCAGCATTTT. The rearrangement links TRBV6-5 to TRBJ1-5; the D is unclear. The CDR3 extends over 15 amino acids. Germline CDR1 reads MNHEY; CDR2 reads SVGAGI. Trimming pared 7 bases from V and 0 bases from J, leaving 13 bases between.

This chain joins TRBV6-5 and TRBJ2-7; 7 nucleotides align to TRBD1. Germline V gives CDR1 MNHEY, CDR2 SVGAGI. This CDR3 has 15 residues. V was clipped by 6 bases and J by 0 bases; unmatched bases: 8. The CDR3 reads CASRDRTGYSYEQYF. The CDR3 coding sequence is TGTGCCAGCAGGGATAGGACAGGCTACTCCTACGAGCAGTACTTC.

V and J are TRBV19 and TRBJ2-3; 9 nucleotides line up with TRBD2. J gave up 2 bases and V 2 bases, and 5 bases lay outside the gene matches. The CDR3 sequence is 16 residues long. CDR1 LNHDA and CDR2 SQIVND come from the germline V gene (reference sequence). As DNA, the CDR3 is TGTGCCAGTAGTATACTCGGGACTAGCTCCACAGATACGCAGTATTTT. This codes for CASSILGTSSTDTQYF.

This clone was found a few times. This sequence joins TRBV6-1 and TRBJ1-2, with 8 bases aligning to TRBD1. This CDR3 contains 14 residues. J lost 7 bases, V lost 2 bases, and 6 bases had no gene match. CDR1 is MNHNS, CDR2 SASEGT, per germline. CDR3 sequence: CASSENRGLGGYTF. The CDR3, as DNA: TGTGCCAGCAGTGAAAACAGGGGGTTGGGTGGCTACACCTTC.

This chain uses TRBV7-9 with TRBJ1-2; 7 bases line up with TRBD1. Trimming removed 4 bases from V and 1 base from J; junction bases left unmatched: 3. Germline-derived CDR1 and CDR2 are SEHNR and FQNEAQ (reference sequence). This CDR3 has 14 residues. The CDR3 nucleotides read TGTGCCAGCAGCTCACAGGGGCTTAACTATGGCTACACCTTC. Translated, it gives CASSSQGLNYGYTF.